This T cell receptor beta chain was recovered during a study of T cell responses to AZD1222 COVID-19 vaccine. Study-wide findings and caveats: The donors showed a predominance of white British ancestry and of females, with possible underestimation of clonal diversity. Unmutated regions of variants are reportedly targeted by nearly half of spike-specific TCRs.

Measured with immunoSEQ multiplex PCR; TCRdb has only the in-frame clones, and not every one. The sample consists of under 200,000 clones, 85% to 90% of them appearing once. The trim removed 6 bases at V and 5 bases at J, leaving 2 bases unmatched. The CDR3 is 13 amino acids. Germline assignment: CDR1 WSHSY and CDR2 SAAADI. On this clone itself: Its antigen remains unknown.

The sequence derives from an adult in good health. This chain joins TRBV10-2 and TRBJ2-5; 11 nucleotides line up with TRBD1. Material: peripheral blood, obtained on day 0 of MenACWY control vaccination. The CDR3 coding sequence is TGCGCCAGCAGGGACAGGGGGCCTGAGACCCAGTACTTC. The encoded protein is CASRDRGPETQYF.